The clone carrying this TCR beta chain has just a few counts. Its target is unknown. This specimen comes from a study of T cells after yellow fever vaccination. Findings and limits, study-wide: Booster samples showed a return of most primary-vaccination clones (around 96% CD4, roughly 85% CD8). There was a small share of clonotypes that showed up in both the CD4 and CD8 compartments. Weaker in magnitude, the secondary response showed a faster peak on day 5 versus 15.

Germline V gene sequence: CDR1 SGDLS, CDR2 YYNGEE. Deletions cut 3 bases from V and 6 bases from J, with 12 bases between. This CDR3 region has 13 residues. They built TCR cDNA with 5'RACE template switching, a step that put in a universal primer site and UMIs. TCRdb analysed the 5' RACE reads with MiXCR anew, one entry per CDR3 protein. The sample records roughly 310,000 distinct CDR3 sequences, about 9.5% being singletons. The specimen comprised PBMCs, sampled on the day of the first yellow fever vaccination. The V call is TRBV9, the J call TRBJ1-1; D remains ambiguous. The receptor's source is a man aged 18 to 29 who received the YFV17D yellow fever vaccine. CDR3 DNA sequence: TGTGCCAGCAGCGAGGCAGCAACCTCTGAAGCTTTCTTT. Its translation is CASSEAATSEAFF.